This T cell receptor (beta chain) was sequenced during a study of technical replicates of blood from several donors. The V and J ends lost 4 bases and 3 bases respectively, with 7 bases between them. The CDR3 has 12 residues. Germline V lookup: CDR1 MGHDK, CDR2 SYGVNS. The assay was immunoSEQ multiplex PCR, and TCRdb's table has in-frame clones only and misses some. The sample holds 84,000 or so clones; 85% to 95% are singletons and the top ten take about 0.25%. The material sequenced was T cells isolated from PBMCs. This rearrangement joins TRBV25-1 to TRBJ2-7; tentative D call: TRBD1 (6 bases). The sequence was obtained from a human donor in good health. The CDR3 DNA reads as TGTGCCAGCAGTGGGGACAACTACGAGCAGTACTTC. Residues: CASSGDNYEQYF.